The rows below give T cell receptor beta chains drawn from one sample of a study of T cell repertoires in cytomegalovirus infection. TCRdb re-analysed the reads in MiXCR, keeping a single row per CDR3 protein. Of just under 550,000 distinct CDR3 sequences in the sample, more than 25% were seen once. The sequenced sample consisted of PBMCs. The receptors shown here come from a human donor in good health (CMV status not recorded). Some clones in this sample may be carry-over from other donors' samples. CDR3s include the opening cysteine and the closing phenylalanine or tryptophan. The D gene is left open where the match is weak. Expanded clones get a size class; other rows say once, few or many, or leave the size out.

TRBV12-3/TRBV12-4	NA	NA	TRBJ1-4	CASRYRVGEKLFF	TGTGCCAGCAGATACAGGGTAGGCGAAAAACTGTTTTTT
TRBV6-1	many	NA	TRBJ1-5	CASSEAGGSNQPQHF	TGTGCCAGCAGTGAAGCTGGGGGTAGCAATCAGCCCCAGCATTTT
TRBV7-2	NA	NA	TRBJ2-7	CASSRLEAGSYEQYF	TGTGCCAGCAGCCGCTTAGAGGCCGGTTCCTACGAGCAGTACTTC
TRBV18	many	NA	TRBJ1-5	CASSHSRDQPQHF	TGTGCCAGCTCACACAGCAGGGATCAGCCCCAGCATTTT
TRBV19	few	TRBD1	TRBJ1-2	CASSSQGVGGYTF	TGTGCCAGTAGTTCACAGGGGGTAGGTGGCTACACCTTC
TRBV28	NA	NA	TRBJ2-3	CALGQSYTDTQYF	TGTGCCCTAGGACAGTCCTACACAGATACGCAGTATTTT
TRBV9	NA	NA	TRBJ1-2	CASSVVTGGGYTF	TGTGCCAGCAGCGTAGTCACAGGAGGCGGCTACACCTTC
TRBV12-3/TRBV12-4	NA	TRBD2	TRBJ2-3	CASSISGSSSDTQYF	TGTGCCAGCAGCATTAGCGGGAGCAGTTCAGATACGCAGTATTTT
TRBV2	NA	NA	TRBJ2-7	CASTLRGYEQYF	TGTGCCAGCACCCTCAGGGGTTACGAGCAGTACTTC
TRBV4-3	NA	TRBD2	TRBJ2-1	CASSHKTGSGSRNEQFF	TGCGCCAGCAGCCATAAGACGGGTAGCGGGAGCCGAAATGAGCAGTTCTTC
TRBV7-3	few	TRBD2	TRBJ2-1	CASRTSGIGEQFF	TGTGCCAGCAGGACTAGCGGGATTGGTGAGCAGTTCTTC
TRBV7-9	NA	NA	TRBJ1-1	CASRGTVDMNTEAFF	TGTGCCAGCAGGGGGACGGTGGACATGAACACTGAAGCTTTCTTT
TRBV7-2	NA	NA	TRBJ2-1	CASSLVIGSYNEQFF	TGTGCCAGCAGCTTAGTAATTGGGTCCTACAATGAGCAGTTCTTC
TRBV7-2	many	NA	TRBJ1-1	CASSTSGTLYAEAFF	TGTGCCAGCAGCACTTCCGGGACCTTGTACGCTGAAGCTTTCTTT
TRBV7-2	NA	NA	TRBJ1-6	CASSLATRGSYNSPLHF	TGTGCCAGCAGCTTAGCGACGCGCGGCTCCTATAATTCACCCCTCCACTTT
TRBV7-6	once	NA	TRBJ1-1	CASSLSDRGALFQAFF	TGTGCCAGCAGCTTATCGGATAGGGGGGCCCTATTTCAGGCTTTCTTT
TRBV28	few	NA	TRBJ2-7	CASGRGHLTYEQYF	TGTGCCAGCGGACGGGGACACTTAACCTACGAGCAGTACTTC
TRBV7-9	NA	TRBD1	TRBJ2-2	CASSSRGQGGTGELFF	TGTGCCAGCAGCTCCCGCGGACAGGGAGGCACCGGGGAGCTGTTTTTT
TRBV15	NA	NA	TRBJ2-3	CATSARQAPDTQYF	TGTGCCACCAGCGCTCGACAGGCCCCAGATACGCAGTATTTT